This passage covers 10 T cell receptor beta chains from one sample sequenced in a study of cytomegalovirus exposure and HLA in healthy donors. Profiled with immunoSEQ multiplex PCR; TCRdb holds only in-frame clones, not every one. This table has 130,000 or so clones, roughly nine tenths appearing once. Specimen: PBMCs. The source of these receptors is a young woman in good health and CMV-seronegative.

J is TRBJ2-1 and V is TRBV9; 11 bases align to TRBD2. J lost 11 bases, V lost 3 bases, and 4 bases had no gene match. Germline V CDR1 and CDR2: SGDLS, YYNGEE. The CDR3 extends over 13 amino acids. The CDR3 reads CASSEVAGGKQFF. DNA for the CDR3: TGTGCCAGCAGCGAGGTAGCGGGGGGGAAGCAGTTCTTC.

This chain uses TRBV5-1 with TRBJ1-3, with TRBD1 matching over 9 bases. From germline, CDR1 is SGHRS and CDR2 YFSETQ. This CDR3 spans 14 amino acids. Germline trimming cut 7 bases from V and 5 bases from J; bases unmatched to any gene: 7. The CDR3 loop reads CASSIGQGRNTIYF. Written as DNA, the CDR3 is TGCGCCAGCTCTATAGGACAGGGGCGAAACACCATATATTTT.

The V gene is TRBV5-1, the J gene TRBJ2-1, with a tentative D call TRBD2 (6 bases). V was cut by 4 bases and J by 4 bases, with 18 bases left in between. Germline CDR1 reads SGHRS; CDR2 reads YFSETQ. This CDR3 has 16 residues. This chain's CDR3 is CASSPDPGVSYNEQFF. DNA of the CDR3: TGCGCCAGCAGCCCGGACCCGGGGGTCTCTTACAATGAGCAGTTCTTC.

This clone was seen once. The chain has TRBV19 and TRBJ1-2; D gene unclear. The V end lost 1 base, the J end lost 3 bases, and 12 bases lay between the germline ends. The CDR3 is 15 residues long. From germline, CDR1 is LNHDA and CDR2 SQIVND (reference sequence). CDR3 in amino acids: CASSIGQEVHYGYTF. The CDR3 region has the DNA TGTGCCAGTAGTATAGGGCAGGAGGTCCACTATGGCTACACCTTC. Full variable domain (missing parts from reference TRBV19 and TRBJ1-2): DGGITQSPKYLFRKEGQNVTLSCEQNLNHDAMYWYRQDPGQGLRLIYYSQIVNDFQKGDIAEGYSVSREKKESFPLTVTSAQKNPTAFYLCASSIGQEVHYGYTFGSGTRLTVV.

This clone was detected only once. V gene TRBV19 combines with J gene TRBJ2-2; 7 nucleotides line up with TRBD1. V trimming: 1 base; J trimming: 3 bases; junction bases outside the gene matches: 2. This CDR3 has 15 residues. The germline CDR1 and CDR2 sequences are LNHDA and SQIVND (reference sequence). CDR3 in amino acids: CASSIVRGHTGELFF. In DNA form, the CDR3 reads TGTGCCAGTAGTATAGTTAGGGGGCACACCGGGGAGCTGTTTTTT.

This sequence joins TRBV27 and TRBJ2-3; weak D call: TRBD2 (6 bases). Germline CDR1 and CDR2: MNHEY and SMNVEV (reference sequence). CDR3 length equals 17 residues. The V gene lost 8 bases and the J gene lost 2 bases, with 23 bases spanning the gap. CDR3 bases: TGTGCCAGCCAGGGACGGATTACCCGGAGGGACACAGATACGCAGTATTTT. This translates into CASQGRITRRDTDTQYF.

This clone was recorded once. The CDR3 sequence: CASSLARGQTRNYGYTF. DNA for the CDR3: TGTGCCAGCTCACTAGCCCGGGGACAAACGCGTAACTATGGCTACACCTTC. V gene TRBV18 combines with J gene TRBJ1-2, with a possible D match to TRBD1 (6 bases). The CDR3 is made up of 17 amino acids. Trimming cost V 4 bases and J 1 base, with 19 bases left between them. Looked up from germline, CDR1 is KGHSH and CDR2 is LQKENI.

The sample holds a few counts of this clone. V is TRBV2 and J is TRBJ1-5, with a possible D match to TRBD1 (5 bases). Germline V gene sequence: CDR1 SNHLY, CDR2 FYNNEI. V lost 4 bases, J lost 0 bases, and 10 bases lay in between. The CDR3 extends over 15 amino acids. In nucleotides, the CDR3 is TGTGCCAGCAGTGGACAGATCAATAGCAATCAGCCCCAGCATTTT. This translates into CASSGQINSNQPQHF.

V usage is TRBV6-1 and J usage is TRBJ1-3, with 7 positions matching TRBD1. CDR3 length: 15 amino acids. The V gene end was trimmed by 6 bases and the J gene end by 0 bases; junction bases not matched to a gene: 5. Germline V CDR1 and CDR2: MNHNS, SASEGT. CDR3 residues: CASRRGLSSGNTIYF. Written as DNA, the CDR3 is TGTGCCAGCAGGAGGGGGCTTTCCTCTGGAAACACCATATATTTT.

This clone has only one observation. The chain has TRBV5-4 and TRBJ1-2, with D unclear. From germline, CDR1 is SGHNT and CDR2 YYREEE (reference sequence). With 4 bases removed from V and 8 bases from J, the gap between germline ends came to 9 bases. The CDR3 runs to 11 residues. This CDR3 is CASSRRRGYTF. The CDR3 DNA reads TGTGCCAGCAGCCGACGGAGGGGCTACACCTTC. Together with reference TRBV5-4 and TRBJ1-2, the CDR3 gives the full variable domain: ETGVTQSPTHLIKTRGQQVTLRCSSQSGHNTVSWYQQALGQGPQFIFQYYREEENGRGNFPPRFSGLQFPNYSSELNVNALELDDSALYLCASSRRRGYTFGSGTRLTVV.